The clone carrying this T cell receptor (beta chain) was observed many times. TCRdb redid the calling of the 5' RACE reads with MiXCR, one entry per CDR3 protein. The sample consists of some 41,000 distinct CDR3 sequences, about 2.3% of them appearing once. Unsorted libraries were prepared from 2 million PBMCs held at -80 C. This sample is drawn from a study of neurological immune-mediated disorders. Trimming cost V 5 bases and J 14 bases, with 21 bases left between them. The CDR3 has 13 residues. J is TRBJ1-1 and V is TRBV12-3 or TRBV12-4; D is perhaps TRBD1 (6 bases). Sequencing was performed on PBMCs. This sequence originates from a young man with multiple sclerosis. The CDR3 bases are TGTGCCAGCAGTCCACAGGGTGTATCCCCTCCGTTCTTT. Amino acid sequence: CASSPQGVSPPFF.